The 27 T cell receptor beta chains below come from one sample, sequenced in a study of blood T cell repertoires in COVID-19. The data were produced by immunoSEQ multiplex PCR, yet TCRdb's version contains in-frame clones alone and is incomplete. Here the sample spans roughly 350,000 clones, more than 85% being singletons. Sample: PBMCs or T cells enriched from blood (not recorded which). The receptors come from a woman in her 30s who had recovered from COVID-19.

J is TRBJ1-2 and V is TRBV27; D remains unclear. Germline CDR1 and CDR2: MNHEY and SMNVEV (reference sequence). V was trimmed by 5 bases and J by 4 bases, leaving 14 bases between them. The CDR3 totals 14 residues. Here the CDR3 reads CASSVLGEGYGYTF. The CDR3 DNA reads as TGTGCCAGCAGTGTCCTCGGAGAAGGCTATGGCTACACCTTC.

V usage is TRBV11-3 and J usage is TRBJ2-7, with a possible D match to TRBD1 (5 bases). CDR1 is SGHNT, CDR2 YENEEA, per germline. Trimming cost V 4 bases and J 3 bases, with 10 bases left between them. CDR3 size: 13 residues. The CDR3 region is CASSSLTVYEQYF. The CDR3 bases are TGTGCCAGCAGCTCCTTGACAGTCTACGAGCAGTACTTC.

The J gene is TRBJ1-4, the V gene TRBV4-3; no clear D gene. Germline assignment: CDR1 LGHNA and CDR2 YSLEER. The CDR3 has 16 amino acids. V lost 0 bases and J 0 bases, leaving 8 bases between the germline ends. The CDR3 here is CASSQDLSSTNEKLFF. Written as DNA, the CDR3 is TGCGCCAGCAGCCAAGATTTGAGTTCAACTAATGAAAAACTGTTTTTT.

The V call is TRBV29-1, the J call TRBJ1-2, with unresolved D. CDR1 is SQVTM, CDR2 ANQGSEA, per germline. V gave up 4 bases and J gave up 3 bases, with 15 bases separating them. This CDR3 region has 14 residues. The CDR3 reads CSVAWVGRDYGYTF. CDR3 nucleotide sequence: TGCAGCGTTGCCTGGGTGGGCAGAGACTATGGCTACACCTTC.

CDR3 sequence: CASSLGNGQGNTEAFF. CDR3 sequence (DNA): TGTGCCAGCAGCTTAGGTAATGGACAGGGGAACACTGAAGCTTTCTTT. The chain employs TRBV11-3 and TRBJ1-1, with 8 nucleotides matching TRBD1. The CDR3 is 16 amino acids. Germline CDR1 reads SGHNT; CDR2 reads YENEEA. V was clipped by 1 base and J by 1 base; unmatched bases: 5.

The chain links TRBV11-2 to TRBJ2-2; TRBD2 matches 10 bases. This CDR3 has 16 amino acids. Germline assignment: CDR1 SGHAT and CDR2 FQNNGV. V was clipped by 3 bases and J by 4 bases; unmatched bases: 5. The CDR3 coding sequence is TGTGCCAGCAGCTTTCAAGCGGGAGGGGTCACCGGGGAGCTGTTTTTT. Translated, it gives CASSFQAGGVTGELFF.

The J gene is TRBJ1-1, the V gene TRBV23-1; no firm D call. TRBV23-1 counts as an open reading frame of uncertain function. With 0 bases removed from V and 9 bases from J, the gap between germline ends came to 8 bases. CDR3 length: 12 amino acids. CDR3 residues: CASSQSSKQAFF. The CDR3 DNA follows: TGCGCCAGCAGTCAATCGAGCAAACAAGCTTTCTTT.

The chain combines TRBV7-2 with TRBJ1-2, with D possibly being TRBD1 (5 bases). The CDR3 is 14 amino acids. Germline V gene data show CDR1 as SGHTA and CDR2 as FQGNSA. Trimming removed 5 bases from V and 4 bases from J, with 14 bases in between. This CDR3 is CASSPNSGFYGYTF. The CDR3 DNA reads as TGTGCCAGCAGCCCTAACTCAGGGTTCTATGGCTACACCTTC.

V and J are TRBV6-5 and TRBJ1-1; 10 bases map to TRBD1. The CDR3 contains 14 residues. Germline CDR1 reads MNHEY; CDR2 reads SVGAGI. V shed 5 bases and J 11 bases; nucleotides not matched to a gene: 11. This CDR3 is CASSRQGARLGAFF. The CDR3 DNA is TGTGCCAGCAGTCGACAGGGGGCGAGGTTGGGGGCTTTCTTT.

This rearrangement joins TRBV30 to TRBJ2-2, with a possible D match to TRBD2 (6 bases). The V gene lost 4 bases and the J gene lost 7 bases, with 7 bases spanning the gap. The CDR3 has 11 residues. Germline CDR1 is GTSNPN and CDR2 is SVGIG (reference sequence). The CDR3: CAWMGGGELFF. Here the CDR3 DNA reads TGTGCCTGGATGGGGGGCGGGGAGCTGTTTTTT.

The chain links TRBV2 to TRBJ2-1; TRBD1 or TRBD2 may be the D gene (7 bases each). This CDR3 contains 11 residues. V lost 10 bases and J lost 9, with 13 bases in between. Germline-derived CDR1 and CDR2 are SNHLY and FYNNEI. The CDR3 is CATRGGPEQFF. The CDR3 DNA follows: TGTGCCACCAGGGGGGGACCTGAGCAGTTCTTC. The full variable domain, its missing parts supplied by reference TRBV2 and TRBJ2-1, is EPEVTQTPSHQVTQMGQEVILRCVPISNHLYFYWYRQILGQKVEFLVSFYNNEISEKSEIFDDQFSVERPDGSNFTLKIRSTKLEDSAMYFCATRGGPEQFFGPGTRLTVL.

This clone came up once. The chain recombines TRBV2 with TRBJ2-7, with TRBD1 matching 7 bases. Germline V lookup: CDR1 SNHLY, CDR2 FYNNEI. CDR3 size: 13 residues. V lost 6 bases and J lost 4; bases outside the gene matches: 6. CDR3 amino acids: CASRDRVGYEQYF. In DNA, the CDR3 is TGTGCCAGCAGAGACAGGGTAGGTTACGAGCAGTACTTC.

The chain uses TRBV7-9 and TRBJ2-1, with D possibly TRBD2 on 6 matching bases. V dropped 4 bases and J dropped 5 bases, with 15 bases sitting between them. CDR1 and CDR2 (germline): SEHNR, FQNEAQ (reference sequence). CDR3 length: 15 amino acids. Here the CDR3 DNA reads TGTGCCAGCAGCTCAGGAGGAGGGCCTCACAATGAGCAGTTCTTC. It yields the protein CASSSGGGPHNEQFF.

CDR3 residues: CASSKGQGISYEQYF. The CDR3 bases are TGTGCCAGCAGTAAAGGACAGGGGATCTCCTACGAGCAGTACTTC. V usage is TRBV27 and J usage is TRBJ2-7; 9 bases match TRBD1. The CDR3 consists of 15 residues. The ends lost 5 bases at V and 0 bases at J; junction bases unmatched: 5. Germline loops: CDR1 MNHEY, CDR2 SMNVEV (reference sequence).

Only one count was recorded for this clone. This sequence joins TRBV2 and TRBJ1-3, with D possibly being TRBD1 (5 bases). CDR3 size: 14 residues. Per germline, CDR1 SNHLY and CDR2 FYNNEI. The V gene lost 6 bases and the J gene lost 4 bases, with 13 bases spanning the gap. The DNA for the CDR3 is TGTGCCAGCAGGGGAACAGGTCCGGGAAACACCATATATTTT. The encoded protein is CASRGTGPGNTIYF.

The chain joins TRBV12-3 or TRBV12-4 to TRBJ2-7; D is ambiguous. The ends were cut back, 3 bases at V and 1 base at J, with 7 bases in the middle. This CDR3 comprises 13 residues. The CDR3 is CASSFHNSYEQYF. CDR3 coding DNA: TGTGCCAGCAGTTTTCACAATTCCTACGAGCAGTACTTC.

The chain has TRBV4-3 and TRBJ1-1; the D is unclear. Germline CDR1 reads LGHNA; CDR2 reads YSLEER. Trimming stripped 3 bases from V and 3 bases from J, with 23 bases between. This CDR3 is built from 18 residues. The CDR3 DNA is TGCGCCAGCAGCCACGGGAGCCTCCGAGGTCCCACTGACACTGAAGCTTTCTTT. This sequence encodes CASSHGSLRGPTDTEAFF.

The V call is TRBV3-1 (or the pseudogene TRBV3-2), the J call TRBJ2-3, with 13 bases lining up with TRBD2. The CDR3 has 14 residues. Germline values: CDR1 LGHDT, CDR2 YNNKEL (reference sequence). Germline trimming cut 9 bases from V and 4 bases from J; bases unmatched to any gene: 4. CDR3 sequence (DNA): TGTGCCAGTAGACTAGCGGGGGGCCCAGATACGCAGTATTTT. Its protein product is CASRLAGGPDTQYF.

V is TRBV23-1 and J is TRBJ1-5; D remains unclear. TRBV23-1 is an ORF, and what it does is uncertain. The V gene lost 0 bases and the J gene lost 2 bases, with 17 bases spanning the gap. There are 18 residues in the CDR3. In DNA, the CDR3 is TGCGCCAGCAGTCAATCGAATATCCCCCGGCGGGGCAATCAGCCCCAGCATTTT. Encoded protein: CASSQSNIPRRGNQPQHF.

The chain links TRBV28 to TRBJ1-1; D uncertain. V shed 5 bases and J shed 0 bases, with 4 bases lying between them. The CDR3 is 12 amino acids. Germline V gene sequence: CDR1 MDHEN, CDR2 SYDVKM. CDR3 amino acids: CASSVMNTEAFF. As DNA, the CDR3 is TGTGCCAGCAGTGTAATGAACACTGAAGCTTTCTTT.

This chain uses TRBV15 with TRBJ2-2, with D maybe TRBD2 (5 bases). Germline values: CDR1 LNHNV, CDR2 YYDKDF (reference sequence). Trimming removed 5 bases at V and 5 bases at J, with 9 bases between. This CDR3 is 13 amino acids long. This CDR3 reads CATSSRGTGELFF. In nucleotides, the CDR3 is TGTGCCACCAGCTCACGGGGTACCGGGGAGCTGTTTTTT.

V is TRBV28 and J is TRBJ1-3, with unresolved D. From germline, CDR1 is MDHEN and CDR2 SYDVKM. Trimming pared 5 bases from V and 7 bases from J, leaving 6 bases between. The CDR3 runs 11 residues. The CDR3, as DNA: TGTGCCAGCAGTGCACAGAACACCATATATTTT. As protein: CASSAQNTIYF. The variable domain in full, with the rest retrieved from reference TRBV28 and TRBJ1-3, is DVKVTQSSRYLVKRTGEKVFLECVQDMDHENMFWYRQDPGLGLRLIYFSYDVKMKEKGDIPEGYSVSREKKERFSLILESASTNQTSMYLCASSAQNTIYFGEGSWLTVV.

The chain carries TRBV7-3 and TRBJ2-3; D gene ambiguous. The CDR3 runs to 14 residues. V shed 3 bases and J shed 2 bases, with 9 bases lying between them. Germline V gene lookup returns CDR1 SGHTA and CDR2 FQGTGA. The CDR3: CASSFSGNTDTQYF. The CDR3 DNA follows: TGTGCCAGCAGCTTTTCGGGTAACACAGATACGCAGTATTTT.

This clone has only one observation. CDR3 in DNA: TGTGCCAGCAGTCGTGTTCACGAGCAGTACTTC. It translates to CASSRVHEQYF. The V and J genes are TRBV3-1 (or the pseudogene TRBV3-2) and TRBJ2-7, with D unclear. Germline V gene data show CDR1 as LGHDT and CDR2 as YNNKEL (reference sequence). The length of the CDR3 is 11 residues. Deletions cut 6 bases from V and 5 bases from J, with 8 bases between.

The chain combines TRBV28 with TRBJ2-2; possible D gene TRBD1, 6 bases. The CDR3 length is 15 residues. V lost 10 bases and J lost 0, with 15 bases in between. Germline lookup yields CDR1 MDHEN and CDR2 SYDVKM. For the CDR3, the DNA is TGTGCCACGTTAGGGGCAGGGGCGAACACCGGGGAGCTGTTTTTT. Encoded protein: CATLGAGANTGELFF.

This chain links TRBV9 with TRBJ1-2, with 7 bases aligning to TRBD1. The trim removed 0 bases at V and 2 bases at J, leaving 1 base unmatched. Germline CDR1 SGDLS, CDR2 YYNGEE. This CDR3 is 14 amino acids long. CDR3 sequence (DNA): TGTGCCAGCAGCGTAGACAGGGGAAACTATGGCTACACCTTC. It codes for CASSVDRGNYGYTF. The variable domain in full, completed from reference TRBV9 and TRBJ1-2, reads DSGVTQTPKHLITATGQRVTLRCSPRSGDLSVYWYQQSLDQGLQFLIQYYNGEERAKGNILERFSAQQFPDLHSELNLSSLELGDSALYFCASSVDRGNYGYTFGSGTRLTVV.

This rearrangement joins TRBV28 to TRBJ1-5; D gene uncertain. CDR3 length: 19 residues. Looked up from germline, CDR1 is MDHEN and CDR2 is SYDVKM. V lost 2 bases to trimming and J lost 11 bases, with 31 bases between them. The CDR3 DNA sequence: TGTGCCAGCAGTTTAGACGCCAACTACTATCAAGCGACCTCCGTGGCCCAGCATTTT. It specifies CASSLDANYYQATSVAQHF.